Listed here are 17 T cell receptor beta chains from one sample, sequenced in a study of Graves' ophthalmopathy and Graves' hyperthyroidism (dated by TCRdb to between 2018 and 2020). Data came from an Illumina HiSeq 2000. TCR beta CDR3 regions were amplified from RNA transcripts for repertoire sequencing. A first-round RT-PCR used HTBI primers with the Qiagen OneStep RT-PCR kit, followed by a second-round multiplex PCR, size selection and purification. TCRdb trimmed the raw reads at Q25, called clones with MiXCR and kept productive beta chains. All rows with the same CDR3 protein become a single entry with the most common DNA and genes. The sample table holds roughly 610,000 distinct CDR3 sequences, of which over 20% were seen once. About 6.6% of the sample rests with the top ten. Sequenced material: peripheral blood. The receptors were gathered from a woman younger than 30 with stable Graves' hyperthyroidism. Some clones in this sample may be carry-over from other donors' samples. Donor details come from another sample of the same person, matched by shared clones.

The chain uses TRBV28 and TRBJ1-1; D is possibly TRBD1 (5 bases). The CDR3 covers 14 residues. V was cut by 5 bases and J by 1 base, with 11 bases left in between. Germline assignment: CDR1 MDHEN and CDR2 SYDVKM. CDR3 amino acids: CASSPLDRNTEAFF. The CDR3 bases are TGTGCCAGCAGTCCCCTCGACAGGAACACTGAAGCTTTCTTT.

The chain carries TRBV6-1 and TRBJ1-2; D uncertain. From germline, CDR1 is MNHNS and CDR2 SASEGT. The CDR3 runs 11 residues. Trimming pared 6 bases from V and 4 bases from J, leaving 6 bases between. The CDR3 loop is CASRRIYGYTF. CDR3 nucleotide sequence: TGTGCCAGCAGACGAATCTATGGCTACACCTTC.

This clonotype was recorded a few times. For the CDR3, the DNA is TGCAGCGTTGAGGGTGGGGCCTCGGCTCGCTGGGGTCCGCGAGAGACCCAGTACTTC. Amino acids: CSVEGGASARWGPRETQYF. The V and J genes are TRBV29-1 and TRBJ2-5; tentatively, D is TRBD1 (5 bases). CDR3 length equals 19 residues. V was trimmed by 3 bases and J by 4 bases, leaving 30 bases between them. Germline CDR1 reads SQVTM; CDR2 reads ANQGSEA.

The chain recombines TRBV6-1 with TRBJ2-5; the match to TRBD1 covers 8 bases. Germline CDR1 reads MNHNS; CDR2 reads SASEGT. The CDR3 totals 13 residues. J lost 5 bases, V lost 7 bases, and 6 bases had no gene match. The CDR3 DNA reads TGTGCCAGCAAGAAGACAGGGGTTGAGACCCAGTACTTC. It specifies CASKKTGVETQYF.

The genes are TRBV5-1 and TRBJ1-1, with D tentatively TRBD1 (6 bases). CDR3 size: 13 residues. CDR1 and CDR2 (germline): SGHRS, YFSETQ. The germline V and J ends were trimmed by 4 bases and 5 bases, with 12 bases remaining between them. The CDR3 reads CASSLTGWTEAFF. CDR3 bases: TGCGCCAGCAGCCTAACAGGGTGGACTGAAGCTTTCTTT.

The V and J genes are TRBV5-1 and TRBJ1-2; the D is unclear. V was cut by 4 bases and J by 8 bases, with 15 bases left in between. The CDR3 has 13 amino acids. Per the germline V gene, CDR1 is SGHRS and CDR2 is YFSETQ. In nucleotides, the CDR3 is TGCGCCAGCAGCCTAGAGGCACGGGCGGGCTACACCTTC. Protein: CASSLEARAGYTF.

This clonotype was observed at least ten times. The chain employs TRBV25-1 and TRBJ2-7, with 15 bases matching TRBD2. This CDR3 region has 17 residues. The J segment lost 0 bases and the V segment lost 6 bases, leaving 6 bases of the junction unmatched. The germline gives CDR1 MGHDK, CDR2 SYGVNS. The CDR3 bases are TGTGCCAGCAGAGGACTAGCGGGAGGGCGGATCTCCTACGAGCAGTACTTC. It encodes CASRGLAGGRISYEQYF.

The CDR3: CSARDGPYSNQPQHF. CDR3 in DNA: TGCAGTGCTAGAGACGGGCCGTATAGCAATCAGCCCCAGCATTTT. This chain uses TRBV20-1 with TRBJ1-5, with D hard to call. The CDR3 contains 15 residues. The V gene's germline CDR1 is DFQATT and CDR2 SNEGSKA (reference sequence). V lost 0 bases and J 0 bases, leaving 9 bases between the germline ends.

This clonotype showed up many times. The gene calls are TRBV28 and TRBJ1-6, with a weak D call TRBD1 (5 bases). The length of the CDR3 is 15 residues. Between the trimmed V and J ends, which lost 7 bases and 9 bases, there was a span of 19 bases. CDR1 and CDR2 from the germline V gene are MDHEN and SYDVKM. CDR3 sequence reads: CASTMGGVLFSPLHF. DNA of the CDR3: TGTGCCAGCACCATGGGGGGGGTGTTGTTTTCACCCCTCCACTTT. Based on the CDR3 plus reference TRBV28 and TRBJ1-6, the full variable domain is DVKVTQSSRYLVKRTGEKVFLECVQDMDHENMFWYRQDPGLGLRLIYFSYDVKMKEKGDIPEGYSVSREKKERFSLILESASTNQTSMYLCASTMGGVLFSPLHFGNGTRLTVT.

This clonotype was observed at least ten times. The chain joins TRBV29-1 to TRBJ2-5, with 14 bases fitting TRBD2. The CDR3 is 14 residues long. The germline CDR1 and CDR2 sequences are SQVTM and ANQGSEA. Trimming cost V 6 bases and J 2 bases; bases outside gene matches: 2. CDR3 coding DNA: TGCAGCGTGGGACTAGCGGGGGTACAAGAGACCCAGTACTTC. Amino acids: CSVGLAGVQETQYF. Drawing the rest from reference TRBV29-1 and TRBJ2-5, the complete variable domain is SAVISQKPSRDICQRGTSLTIQCQVDSQVTMMFWYRQQPGQSLTLIATANQGSEATYESGFVIDKFPISRPNLTFSTLTVSNMSPEDSSIYLCSVGLAGVQETQYFGPGTRLLVL.

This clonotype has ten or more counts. In DNA, the CDR3 is TGTGCCAGCAGTTTAGCGCTAACTAGCGGGGGTCCCTACGAGCAGTACTTC. It translates to CASSLALTSGGPYEQYF. The chain joins TRBV12-3 or TRBV12-4 to TRBJ2-7, with TRBD2 identical over 11 bases. Trimming took 0 bases from V and 2 from J; bases not matched to a gene: 6. This CDR3 is built from 17 residues.

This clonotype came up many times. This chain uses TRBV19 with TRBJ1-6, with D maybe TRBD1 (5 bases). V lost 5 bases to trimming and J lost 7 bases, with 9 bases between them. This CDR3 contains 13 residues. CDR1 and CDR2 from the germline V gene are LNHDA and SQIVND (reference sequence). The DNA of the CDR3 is TGTGCCAGTAGTCAGGGTTGGAATTCACCCCTCCACTTT. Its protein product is CASSQGWNSPLHF.

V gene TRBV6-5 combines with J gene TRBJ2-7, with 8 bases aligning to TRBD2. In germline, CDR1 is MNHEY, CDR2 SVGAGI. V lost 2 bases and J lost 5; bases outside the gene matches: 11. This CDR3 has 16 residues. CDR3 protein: CASSYDPSGLGDEQYF. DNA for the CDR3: TGTGCCAGCAGTTACGATCCTTCGGGACTAGGCGACGAGCAGTACTTC.

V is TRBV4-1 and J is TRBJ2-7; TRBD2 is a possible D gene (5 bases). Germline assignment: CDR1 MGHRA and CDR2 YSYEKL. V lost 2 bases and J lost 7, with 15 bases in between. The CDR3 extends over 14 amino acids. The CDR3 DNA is TGCGCCAGCAGCCAATTAACACCCTCGGGAGAGCAGTACTTC. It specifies CASSQLTPSGEQYF.

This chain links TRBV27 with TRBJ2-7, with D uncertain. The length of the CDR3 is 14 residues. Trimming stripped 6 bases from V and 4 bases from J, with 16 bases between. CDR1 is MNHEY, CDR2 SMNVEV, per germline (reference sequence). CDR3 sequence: CASSPFPQIYEQYF. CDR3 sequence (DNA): TGTGCCAGCAGCCCATTCCCGCAAATTTACGAGCAGTACTTC.

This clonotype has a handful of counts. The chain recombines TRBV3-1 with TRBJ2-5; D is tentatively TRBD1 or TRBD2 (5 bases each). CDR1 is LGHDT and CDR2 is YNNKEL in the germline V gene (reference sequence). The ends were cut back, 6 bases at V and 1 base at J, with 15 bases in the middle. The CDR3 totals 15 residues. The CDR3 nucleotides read TGTGCCAGCAGTCTCGATCGGGACGGCCAAGAGACCCAGTACTTC. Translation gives CASSLDRDGQETQYF.

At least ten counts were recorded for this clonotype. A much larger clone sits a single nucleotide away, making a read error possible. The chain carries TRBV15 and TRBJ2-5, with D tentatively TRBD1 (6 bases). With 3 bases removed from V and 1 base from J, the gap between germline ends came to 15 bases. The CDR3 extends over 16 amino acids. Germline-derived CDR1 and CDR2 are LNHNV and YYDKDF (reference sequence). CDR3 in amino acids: CATSRGYEGGQETQYF. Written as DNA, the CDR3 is TGTGCCACCAGCAGGGGCTACGAAGGGGGCCAAGAGACCCAGTACTTC.